These 32 T cell receptor beta chains were all obtained from the same sample, sequenced in a study of cytomegalovirus exposure and HLA in healthy donors. Sequenced by immunoSEQ multiplex PCR; TCRdb stores in-frame clones only, minus some. Of around 300,000 clones listed, around 87% are singletons. Sequencing was carried out using PBMCs. The origin of the receptors is a woman in her late teens or twenties in good health and CMV-seronegative.

This chain connects TRBV10-3 to TRBJ2-5; TRBD2 matches at 8 bases. The germline CDR1 and CDR2 sequences are ENHRY and SYGVKD. The length of the CDR3 is 13 residues. V lost 3 bases and J lost 5; bases outside the gene matches: 2. The CDR3 reads CAISDGTRETQYF. The CDR3 bases are TGTGCCATCAGTGATGGGACTAGGGAGACCCAGTACTTC.

CDR3 nucleotides: TGTGCTAGTGGGAACCGACTACAGGGGGATGGAAACACCATATATTTT. It encodes CASGNRLQGDGNTIYF. V usage is TRBV12-5 and J usage is TRBJ1-3; TRBD1 matches at 8 bases. Germline lookup yields CDR1 LGHNT and CDR2 FRNRAP. This CDR3 comprises 16 residues. V was clipped by 6 bases and J by 3 bases; unmatched bases: 10.

The CDR3 region has the DNA TGTGCCAGCAGTTCCCCTCCATGGGGGGTTAGGTCCTACAATGAGCAGTTCTTC. Protein: CASSSPPWGVRSYNEQFF. This chain uses TRBV28 with TRBJ2-1; the D gene is possibly TRBD2 (6 bases). CDR1 is MDHEN, CDR2 SYDVKM, per germline. The CDR3 has 18 residues. V lost 4 bases and J lost 1, with 20 bases in between.

This clone was picked up a small number of times. Other nucleotide sequences in the sample specify the same CDR3. In nucleotides, the CDR3 is TGTGCCAGCTCACGTCAGGGGAGCAATCAGCCCCAGCATTTT. The encoded protein is CASSRQGSNQPQHF. The chain is built from TRBV18 and TRBJ1-5; TRBD1 is a possible D gene (6 bases). Trimming removed 4 bases at V and 1 base at J, with 8 bases between. The CDR3 is 14 amino acids. In germline, CDR1 is KGHSH, CDR2 LQKENI.

The rearrangement joins TRBV27 to TRBJ1-6; 8 bases map to TRBD1. The CDR3 consists of 14 residues. With V trimmed by 5 bases and J by 8 bases, 5 bases remained unmatched. The germline gives CDR1 MNHEY, CDR2 SMNVEV (reference sequence). In DNA, the CDR3 is TGTGCCAGCAGTAGACAGGGGCTTGATTCACCCCTCCACTTT. Protein sequence: CASSRQGLDSPLHF.

The chain combines TRBV5-4 with TRBJ2-1; 8 positions match TRBD1. The CDR3 is made up of 15 amino acids. CDR1 and CDR2 (germline): SGHNT, YYREEE (reference sequence). Trimming at V came to 4 bases and at J to 8 bases, leaving 11 bases not matched to a gene. This CDR3 is CASSPEVQGAYEQFF. CDR3 sequence (DNA): TGTGCCAGCAGCCCGGAGGTTCAGGGGGCGTATGAGCAGTTCTTC.

The rearrangement joins TRBV5-1 to TRBJ2-1; 8 bases align to TRBD2. Germline V gene sequence: CDR1 SGHRS, CDR2 YFSETQ. The CDR3 extends over 15 amino acids. Trimming cost V 6 bases and J 2 bases; bases outside gene matches: 7. The CDR3 reads CASTKAGDPYNEQFF. The CDR3 DNA reads as TGCGCCAGCACTAAAGCGGGAGACCCCTACAATGAGCAGTTCTTC. The full variable domain, its missing parts supplied by reference TRBV5-1 and TRBJ2-1, is KAGVTQTPRYLIKTRGQQVTLSCSPISGHRSVSWYQQTPGQGLQFLFEYFSETQRNKGNFPGRFSGRQFSNSRSEMNVSTLELGDSALYLCASTKAGDPYNEQFFGPGTRLTVL.

This clone was observed a handful of times. The genes are TRBV10-1 and TRBJ2-7, with a tentative D call TRBD1 (6 bases). V lost 6 bases to trimming and J lost 5 bases, with 11 bases between them. CDR1 WNHNN and CDR2 SYGVQD come from the germline V gene (reference sequence). The CDR3 loop spans 12 amino acids. CDR3 region: CASSLTGNEQYF. As DNA, the CDR3 is TGCGCCAGCAGCTTAACAGGGAACGAGCAGTACTTC.

The V gene is TRBV5-1, the J gene TRBJ2-3; D unresolved. This CDR3 spans 15 amino acids. Germline CDR1 is SGHRS and CDR2 is YFSETQ. V was cut by 6 bases and J by 0 bases, with 14 bases left in between. CDR3 residues: CASNADSPSTDTQYF. DNA of the CDR3: TGCGCCAGCAACGCCGATAGCCCTAGCACAGATACGCAGTATTTT.

The chain employs TRBV9 and TRBJ2-1; D uncertain. V dropped 0 bases and J dropped 6 bases, with 7 bases sitting between them. Germline V gene data show CDR1 as SGDLS and CDR2 as YYNGEE. The CDR3 totals 13 residues. CDR3 nucleotide sequence: TGTGCCAGCAGCGTAGCTTCCCCCAATGAGCAGTTCTTC. It encodes CASSVASPNEQFF. The full variable domain, with the rest looked up from reference TRBV9 and TRBJ2-1, is DSGVTQTPKHLITATGQRVTLRCSPRSGDLSVYWYQQSLDQGLQFLIQYYNGEERAKGNILERFSAQQFPDLHSELNLSSLELGDSALYFCASSVASPNEQFFGPGTRLTVL.

This chain links TRBV5-1 with TRBJ1-6, with D perhaps matching TRBD1 (6 bases). The CDR3 has 14 amino acids. Per the germline V gene, CDR1 is SGHRS and CDR2 is YFSETQ. V dropped 2 bases and J dropped 7 bases, with 10 bases sitting between them. CDR3 in amino acids: CASSLQGSNSPLHF. The CDR3, as DNA: TGCGCCAGCAGCTTACAGGGATCCAATTCACCCCTCCACTTT.

The rearrangement uses TRBV5-1 and TRBJ1-4; the match to TRBD1 covers 7 bases. J lost 4 bases, V lost 4 bases, and 4 bases had no gene match. CDR1 SGHRS and CDR2 YFSETQ come from the germline V gene. The CDR3 has 14 residues. CDR3: CASSIGTVNEKLFF. The DNA for the CDR3 is TGCGCCAGCAGCATCGGGACAGTTAATGAAAAACTGTTTTTT.

The gene calls are TRBV14 and TRBJ2-2; tentative D call: TRBD2 (5 bases). Trimming shortened V by 4 bases and J by 6 bases, and 18 bases separated the two germline ends. CDR3 length: 16 amino acids. Looked up from germline, CDR1 is SGHDN and CDR2 is FVKESK. The CDR3 bases are TGTGCCAGCAGCCCTCTCCCGGGGTCCGGAGCCGGGGAGCTGTTTTTT. Amino acids: CASSPLPGSGAGELFF.

The chain recombines TRBV14 with TRBJ1-2; D is perhaps TRBD1 (5 bases). V gave up 2 bases and J gave up 8 bases, with 15 bases separating them. The CDR3 consists of 14 residues. Germline CDR1 SGHDN, CDR2 FVKESK. The CDR3 DNA reads TGTGCCAGCAGCCAAAGAGTAACGGGACTCGGCTACACCTTC. Amino acids: CASSQRVTGLGYTF.

J is TRBJ2-7 and V is TRBV27; TRBD1 agrees at 8 bases. The CDR3 sequence is 16 residues long. The germline V gene has CDR1 MNHEY and CDR2 SMNVEV (reference sequence). J was trimmed by 2 bases and V by 0 bases; bases with no gene match: 6. The CDR3 here is CASSLSSGQVTYEQYF. The DNA of the CDR3 is TGTGCCAGCAGTTTATCATCGGGACAGGTAACCTACGAGCAGTACTTC.

This chain uses TRBV7-8 with TRBJ1-4; 10 bases match TRBD1. CDR1 SGHVS and CDR2 FQNEAQ come from the germline V gene. The CDR3 runs 17 residues. Unmatched junction bases numbered 13, after V lost 5 bases and J lost 7 bases. For the CDR3, the DNA is TGTGCCAGCAGCACCAGGACAGGGGGGATCCTTAGTGAAAAACTGTTTTTT. Translated, it gives CASSTRTGGILSEKLFF.

This clone was seen only once. The rearrangement joins TRBV25-1 to TRBJ2-5, with TRBD1 matching 8 bases. CDR3 length: 13 amino acids. Losses at the gene ends were 6 bases for V and 5 bases for J; bases not matched to a gene: 5. CDR1 and CDR2 from the germline V gene are MGHDK and SYGVNS. The CDR3 spells CASRETGAETQYF. The DNA for the CDR3 is TGTGCCAGCAGAGAGACAGGGGCCGAGACCCAGTACTTC.

The rearrangement uses TRBV6-5 and TRBJ1-1; tentative D call: TRBD1 (5 bases). CDR3 length: 14 amino acids. Trimming removed 4 bases from V and 4 bases from J, with 13 bases in between. Germline V lookup: CDR1 MNHEY, CDR2 SVGAGI. The CDR3 is CASSSTAPRTEAFF. The CDR3 DNA is TGTGCCAGCAGTTCGACAGCGCCCCGCACTGAAGCTTTCTTT.

The chain has TRBV7-2 and TRBJ2-7; D might be TRBD2 (5 bases). Germline V gene data show CDR1 as SGHTA and CDR2 as FQGNSA. Trimming took 4 bases from V and 12 from J, leaving 13 bases between them. CDR3 length: 11 amino acids. CDR3 sequence reads: CASSSGTEAYF. The CDR3 DNA is TGTGCCAGCAGCTCGGGAACAGAGGCGTACTTC.

This clone was seen a single time. The chain employs TRBV28 and TRBJ1-6; D gene uncertain. The CDR3 runs to 14 residues. Trimming left V 6 bases short and J 6 bases short, with 12 bases between. In germline, CDR1 is MDHEN, CDR2 SYDVKM. As DNA, the CDR3 is TGTGCCAGCAGCATTGTCCGGGGTAATTCACCCCTCCACTTT. Protein: CASSIVRGNSPLHF.

The chain carries TRBV19 and TRBJ2-3; TRBD1 agrees at 10 bases. Germline CDR1 reads LNHDA; CDR2 reads SQIVND (reference sequence). The CDR3 consists of 15 residues. Trimming at V came to 5 bases and at J to 1 base, leaving 3 bases not matched to a gene. The CDR3 DNA sequence: TGTGCCAGTAGTGACAGGGGGCGCCGCACAGATACGCAGTATTTT. It translates to CASSDRGRRTDTQYF. Full variable domain (outside the CDR3, taken from reference TRBV19 and TRBJ2-3): DGGITQSPKYLFRKEGQNVTLSCEQNLNHDAMYWYRQDPGQGLRLIYYSQIVNDFQKGDIAEGYSVSREKKESFPLTVTSAQKNPTAFYLCASSDRGRRTDTQYFGPGTRLTVL.

The sample holds one count of this clone. The chain has TRBV4-1 and TRBJ2-1; D perhaps matches TRBD2 (6 bases). The CDR3 has 13 residues. The V and J ends lost 4 bases and 9 bases respectively, with 13 bases between them. The germline gives CDR1 MGHRA, CDR2 YSYEKL. The CDR3 region is CASSRGERIEQFF. Written as DNA, the CDR3 is TGCGCCAGCAGCCGGGGGGAACGCATTGAGCAGTTCTTC.

The rearrangement links TRBV4-1 to TRBJ2-7, with TRBD2 identical over 12 bases. V shed 1 base and J 7 bases; nucleotides not matched to a gene: 5. CDR1 is MGHRA, CDR2 YSYEKL, per germline. The CDR3 is 15 amino acids. The CDR3 loop is CASSQVLAGGEEQYF. As DNA, the CDR3 is TGCGCCAGCAGCCAAGTTCTAGCGGGAGGGGAGGAGCAGTACTTC.

The rearrangement joins TRBV5-6 to TRBJ2-7, with TRBD2 matching over 13 bases. The V and J ends lost 5 bases and 12 bases, in that order; junction bases with no gene match: 14. Germline assignment: CDR1 SGHDT and CDR2 YYEEEE. This CDR3 has 15 residues. CDR3 region: CASSPGLAGELVRYF. The CDR3 coding sequence is TGTGCCAGCAGTCCAGGACTAGCGGGAGAATTGGTTCGGTACTTC.

This rearrangement joins TRBV9 to TRBJ2-3; possibly TRBD2 for D (5 bases). Per the germline V gene, CDR1 is SGDLS and CDR2 is YYNGEE. The CDR3 runs to 15 residues. V gave up 4 bases and J gave up 3 bases, with 15 bases separating them. The CDR3 bases are TGTGCCAGCAGCCCTCCCGGTAGCGCGACAGATACGCAGTATTTT. Amino acids: CASSPPGSATDTQYF.

This chain links TRBV18 with TRBJ2-1; TRBD1 matches 7 bases. The CDR3 spans 14 residues. Germline V CDR1 and CDR2: KGHSH, LQKENI. The V and J ends lost 0 bases and 7 bases, in that order; junction bases with no gene match: 3. CDR3 in amino acids: CASSPPLTGNEQFF. CDR3 nucleotide sequence: TGTGCCAGCTCACCACCCTTGACAGGGAATGAGCAGTTCTTC.

This chain uses TRBV4-2 with TRBJ2-1, with TRBD2 matching over 10 bases. V trimming: 0 bases; J trimming: 12 bases; junction bases outside the gene matches: 8. Germline lookup yields CDR1 LGHNA and CDR2 YNFKEQ. There are 15 residues in the CDR3. Written as DNA, the CDR3 is TGTGCCAGCAGCCAAGACGAGCGGGAGGGCAGGGGGCAGTTCTTC. Its translation is CASSQDEREGRGQFF.

The chain has TRBV5-1 and TRBJ2-7; 11 positions agree with TRBD1. CDR1 is SGHRS and CDR2 is YFSETQ in the germline V gene. The CDR3 is 15 amino acids. V trimming: 4 bases; J trimming: 6 bases; junction bases outside the gene matches: 9. The CDR3 region has the DNA TGCGCCAGCAGCCACACGGGACAGGGGGGTTCCGAGCAGTACTTC. Translation gives CASSHTGQGGSEQYF.

The V gene is TRBV28, the J gene TRBJ2-7; 7 bases match TRBD1. Germline V gene sequence: CDR1 MDHEN, CDR2 SYDVKM. This CDR3 contains 15 residues. The J segment lost 4 bases and the V segment lost 2 bases, leaving 8 bases of the junction unmatched. The CDR3 here is CASSLVRTGQYEQYF. The CDR3 DNA follows: TGTGCCAGCAGTTTAGTGCGGACAGGTCAATACGAGCAGTACTTC.

This clone is a singleton in its sample. This chain joins TRBV7-2 and TRBJ2-1, with TRBD2 identical over 7 bases. The ends lost 3 bases at V and 0 bases at J; junction bases unmatched: 5. The CDR3 extends over 16 amino acids. CDR1 is SGHTA and CDR2 is FQGNSA in the germline V gene. CDR3 in DNA: TGTGCCAGCAGCTTCAAACTAGCGAGCTCCTACAATGAGCAGTTCTTC. Amino acids: CASSFKLASSYNEQFF.

This chain connects TRBV7-3 to TRBJ2-2; 9 positions match TRBD1. CDR1 is SGHTA and CDR2 is FQGTGA in the germline V gene. The CDR3 totals 15 residues. The V gene end was trimmed by 4 bases and the J gene end by 6 bases; junction bases not matched to a gene: 6. The CDR3 nucleotides read TGTGCCAGCAGCTCCACAGGGGGCGCGGCCGGGGAGCTGTTTTTT. It is translated as CASSSTGGAAGELFF.

This chain uses TRBV11-1 with TRBJ1-1; 7 bases align to TRBD1. This CDR3 is 16 amino acids long. The V gene's germline CDR1 is SGHAT and CDR2 FQDESV (reference sequence). Losses at the gene ends were 5 bases for V and 2 bases for J; bases not matched to a gene: 11. The CDR3 here is CASSLWSGTVNTEAFF. CDR3 nucleotides: TGTGCCAGCAGCCTATGGTCAGGGACAGTAAACACTGAAGCTTTCTTT.